This is a list of T cell receptor beta chains from one sample in a study of blood T cell repertoires in COVID-19. Repertoires were generated with immunoSEQ multiplex PCR, while TCRdb's copy carries only in-frame clones and drops some. The sample comprises about 260,000 clones, about 80% of which are singletons, and around 1.9% rests with the top ten. Sequencing used peripheral blood. The receptors come from a woman older than 75 with acute or convalescent COVID-19. CDR3s include the opening cysteine and the closing phenylalanine or tryptophan. The order of the fields is clone size, D gene, J gene, V gene, CDR3 protein, CDR3 DNA. D genes are given only for firm matches. Size values are once, few and many counts, or a class for expanded clones, and some rows have none.

clone size: .
D gene: .
J gene: TRBJ1-4
V gene: TRBV5-8
CDR3 protein: CASSYRGSTNEKLFF
CDR3 DNA: TGTGCCAGCAGCTATAGGGGATCAACTAATGAAAAACTGTTTTTT

clone size: few
D gene: .
J gene: TRBJ1-2
V gene: TRBV28
CDR3 protein: CASSLLGRENTF
CDR3 DNA: TGTGCCAGCAGTTTATTGGGGAGGGAAAACACCTTC

clone size: .
D gene: TRBD2
J gene: TRBJ2-6
V gene: TRBV15
CDR3 protein: CATSRDRGAGANVLTF
CDR3 DNA: TGTGCCACCAGCAGAGATCGGGGGGCTGGGGCCAACGTCCTGACTTTC

clone size: once
D gene: TRBD2
J gene: TRBJ2-7
V gene: TRBV7-2
CDR3 protein: CASSWTSGGASSYEQYF
CDR3 DNA: TGTGCCAGCAGCTGGACTAGCGGGGGGGCGAGCTCCTACGAGCAGTACTTC

clone size: .
D gene: .
J gene: TRBJ1-3
V gene: TRBV20-1
CDR3 protein: CSAEQGNTIYF
CDR3 DNA: TGCAGTGCTGAACAGGGAAACACCATATATTTT

clone size: few
D gene: .
J gene: TRBJ1-5
V gene: TRBV19
CDR3 protein: CASSTTGNNQPQHF
CDR3 DNA: TGTGCCAGTAGCACGACAGGAAACAATCAGCCCCAGCATTTT

clone size: .
D gene: TRBD2
J gene: TRBJ2-2
V gene: TRBV9
CDR3 protein: CASSVGWGLALTGELFF
CDR3 DNA: TGTGCCAGCAGCGTAGGTTGGGGACTAGCGCTCACCGGGGAGCTGTTTTTT

clone size: .
D gene: .
J gene: TRBJ1-5
V gene: TRBV7-2
CDR3 protein: CASSPDSTNQPQHF
CDR3 DNA: TGTGCCAGCAGCCCGGACAGTACTAATCAGCCCCAGCATTTT

clone size: .
D gene: .
J gene: TRBJ1-5
V gene: TRBV2
CDR3 protein: CASRNSGISNQPQHF
CDR3 DNA: TGTGCCAGCCGTAATTCAGGGATAAGCAATCAGCCCCAGCATTTT

clone size: .
D gene: TRBD2
J gene: TRBJ2-7
V gene: TRBV6-2/TRBV6-3
CDR3 protein: CASSSRLAGGSYEQYF
CDR3 DNA: TGTGCCAGCAGCTCCCGACTAGCGGGGGGCTCCTACGAGCAGTACTTC

clone size: .
D gene: TRBD1
J gene: TRBJ1-4
V gene: TRBV7-6
CDR3 protein: CASSSGQAPNEKLFF
CDR3 DNA: TGTGCCAGCAGCTCCGGACAGGCCCCTAATGAAAAACTGTTTTTT

clone size: .
D gene: .
J gene: TRBJ2-7
V gene: TRBV28
CDR3 protein: CASSLDSRSYEQYF
CDR3 DNA: TGTGCCAGCAGTTTAGACTCCCGCTCCTACGAGCAGTACTTC

clone size: .
D gene: TRBD1
J gene: TRBJ2-7
V gene: TRBV25-1
CDR3 protein: CASSESGTASYEQYF
CDR3 DNA: TGTGCCAGCAGTGAATCGGGGACAGCTTCCTACGAGCAGTACTTC

clone size: once
D gene: .
J gene: TRBJ1-1
V gene: TRBV7-9
CDR3 protein: CASSLGTRDEAFF
CDR3 DNA: TGTGCCAGCAGCTTAGGGACACGCGACGAAGCTTTCTTT

clone size: once
D gene: TRBD1
J gene: TRBJ1-1
V gene: TRBV24-1
CDR3 protein: CATSDDRVTEAFF
CDR3 DNA: TGTGCCACCAGTGATGACAGGGTTACTGAAGCTTTCTTT

clone size: .
D gene: .
J gene: TRBJ2-1
V gene: TRBV12-3/TRBV12-4
CDR3 protein: CASSVLVNEQFF
CDR3 DNA: TGTGCCAGCAGTGTCTTAGTAAATGAGCAGTTCTTC

clone size: .
D gene: TRBD1
J gene: TRBJ2-7
V gene: TRBV4-3
CDR3 protein: CASSQVGRGTGGYEQYF
CDR3 DNA: TGCGCCAGCAGCCAAGTGGGGCGGGGGACAGGGGGCTACGAGCAGTACTTC